The 23 T cell receptor beta chains presented below share a single source sample, sequenced in a study of cytotoxic CD8 clonotypes in ibrutinib-treated CLL. Assay: immunoSEQ multiplex PCR; the TCRdb copy retains only in-frame clones and omits some. Here the sample spans about 300,000 clones, approximately 79% being singletons. This material consisted of PBMCs, taken at disease progression, from a patient treated with ibrutinib. All receptors derive from a human donor with chronic lymphocytic leukemia.

The chain has TRBV5-4 and TRBJ2-1, with D hard to call. The CDR3 runs 14 residues. The V and J ends lost 2 bases and 0 bases respectively, with 6 bases between them. CDR1 is SGHNT, CDR2 YYREEE, per germline (reference sequence). CDR3: CASSFRSSYNEQFF. The CDR3 DNA is TGTGCCAGCAGCTTCCGTAGCTCCTACAATGAGCAGTTCTTC. Together with reference TRBV5-4 and TRBJ2-1, the CDR3 gives the full variable domain: ETGVTQSPTHLIKTRGQQVTLRCSSQSGHNTVSWYQQALGQGPQFIFQYYREEENGRGNFPPRFSGLQFPNYSSELNVNALELDDSALYLCASSFRSSYNEQFFGPGTRLTVL.

V is TRBV19 and J is TRBJ2-7, with D tentatively TRBD1 (6 bases). Trimming stripped 5 bases from V and 2 bases from J, with 13 bases between. CDR3 size: 14 residues. CDR1 and CDR2 from the germline V gene are LNHDA and SQIVND (reference sequence). CDR3 DNA sequence: TGTGCCAGTAGTGGCTGGGACACGGCCTACGAGCAGTACTTC. Protein: CASSGWDTAYEQYF.

This chain links TRBV19 with TRBJ1-2; 7 bases align to TRBD1. Per germline, CDR1 LNHDA and CDR2 SQIVND (reference sequence). The CDR3 covers 14 residues. The trim removed 6 bases at V and 3 bases at J, leaving 7 bases unmatched. In DNA, the CDR3 is TGTGCCAGTAGCGTACAGGGGCTACACTATGGCTACACCTTC. This codes for CASSVQGLHYGYTF.

The chain has TRBV5-1 and TRBJ2-3, with a possible D match to TRBD1 (5 bases). CDR3 length: 15 amino acids. V was shortened by 1 base and J by 3 bases, with 12 bases between the two germline ends. CDR1 SGHRS and CDR2 YFSETQ come from the germline V gene. The CDR3 reads CASSLPQGSTDTQYF. In DNA form, the CDR3 reads TGCGCCAGCAGCTTGCCCCAGGGTAGTACAGATACGCAGTATTTT.

This rearrangement joins TRBV4-1 to TRBJ1-1; 7 bases line up with TRBD1. The CDR3 length is 17 residues. Trimming took 4 bases from V and 3 from J; bases not matched to a gene: 14. CDR1 and CDR2 (germline): MGHRA, YSYEKL. The CDR3: CASSPRTGPRGDTEAFF. CDR3 bases: TGCGCCAGCAGCCCGCGGACAGGTCCTCGGGGAGACACTGAAGCTTTCTTT.

This clone was seen a handful of times. This sequence joins TRBV10-3 and TRBJ1-6; tentative D call: TRBD1 (5 bases). The CDR3 extends over 14 amino acids. Germline loops: CDR1 ENHRY, CDR2 SYGVKD. V gave up 2 bases and J gave up 5 bases, with 7 bases separating them. For the CDR3, the DNA is TGTGCCATCAGTGAGACAGGAGATAATTCACCCCTCCACTTT. Residues: CAISETGDNSPLHF.

This sequence joins TRBV9 and TRBJ2-1, with 8 bases lining up with TRBD1. This CDR3 is 15 amino acids long. Germline V gene sequence: CDR1 SGDLS, CDR2 YYNGEE. V lost 2 bases and J lost 5; bases outside the gene matches: 6. The CDR3 coding sequence is TGTGCCAGCAGCGTTTCCTGGACAGGGAACAATGAGCAGTTCTTC. It translates to CASSVSWTGNNEQFF.

The chain uses TRBV6-5 and TRBJ1-2; tentatively, D is TRBD1 (6 bases). V lost 6 bases to trimming and J lost 8 bases, with 19 bases between them. Per germline, CDR1 MNHEY and CDR2 SVGAGI. CDR3 length: 14 amino acids. The CDR3 protein is CASSLQGDRRGYTF. The CDR3 DNA is TGTGCCAGCAGCTTACAGGGCGATCGCCGCGGCTACACCTTC.

The chain employs TRBV14 and TRBJ2-1; 7 bases match TRBD2. V trimming: 1 base; J trimming: 0 bases; junction bases outside the gene matches: 0. The CDR3 covers 15 residues. CDR1 SGHDN and CDR2 FVKESK come from the germline V gene. Written as DNA, the CDR3 is TGTGCCAGCAGCCAAGTAGCGGGCTCCTACAATGAGCAGTTCTTC. Its protein product is CASSQVAGSYNEQFF.

The chain uses TRBV6-1 and TRBJ1-1; no definite D call. The CDR3 consists of 13 residues. CDR1 is MNHNS, CDR2 SASEGT, per germline. With 4 bases removed from V and 3 bases from J, the gap between germline ends came to 9 bases. As DNA, the CDR3 is TGTGCCAGCAGTGCCCGGGAGCACACTGAAGCTTTCTTT. The encoded protein is CASSAREHTEAFF.

The chain couples TRBV2 to TRBJ1-2; the match to TRBD1 covers 12 bases. The length of the CDR3 is 16 residues. Germline-derived CDR1 and CDR2 are SNHLY and FYNNEI. Trimming took 6 bases from V and 2 from J; bases not matched to a gene: 7. The CDR3, as DNA: TGTGCCAGCAGGGGGACAGGGGGCGTCGGGAACTATGGCTACACCTTC. This codes for CASRGTGGVGNYGYTF.

The V and J genes are TRBV7-6 and TRBJ2-5, with 8 bases aligning to TRBD1. J was trimmed by 5 bases and V by 1 base; bases with no gene match: 6. Germline V gene sequence: CDR1 SGHVS, CDR2 FNYEAQ. The CDR3 is 15 amino acids. The CDR3 is CASSLGQGIAETQYF. The CDR3 DNA reads TGTGCCAGCAGCTTAGGACAGGGGATTGCGGAGACCCAGTACTTC.

The chain uses TRBV6-5 and TRBJ1-2; D is perhaps TRBD1 (5 bases). The length of the CDR3 is 15 residues. V dropped 0 bases and J dropped 3 bases, with 11 bases sitting between them. Germline CDR1 and CDR2: MNHEY and SVGAGI. The CDR3 region is CASSYSSGRDYGYTF. CDR3 nucleotides: TGTGCCAGCAGTTACTCGTCGGGGCGGGACTATGGCTACACCTTC.

Turning to this clone: The same CDR3 arises from other DNA sequences in this sample as well. This chain links TRBV9 with TRBJ2-1; no clear D. The CDR3 is 15 residues long. Per germline, CDR1 SGDLS and CDR2 YYNGEE. Trimming stripped 0 bases from V and 2 bases from J, with 9 bases between. The CDR3 loop is CASSVGVGTYNEQFF. CDR3 sequence (DNA): TGTGCCAGCAGCGTAGGCGTGGGAACCTACAATGAGCAGTTCTTC.

The chain joins TRBV4-2 to TRBJ2-7; D ambiguous. Germline CDR1 and CDR2: LGHNA and YNFKEQ. V was trimmed by 4 bases and J by 4 bases, leaving 20 bases between them. The length of the CDR3 is 16 residues. The CDR3, as DNA: TGTGCCAGCAGCCCAGGCGTTATGGGCAGCCTTTACGAGCAGTACTTC. Translation: CASSPGVMGSLYEQYF.

The chain has TRBV13 and TRBJ2-3; 9 bases agree with TRBD2. V was pared by 2 bases and J by 2 bases, with 5 bases of the junction left unmatched. CDR3 length: 16 residues. Germline CDR1 is PRHDT and CDR2 is FYEKMQ (reference sequence). DNA for the CDR3: TGTGCCAGCAGCTTAAGCGGGAGGTCCCCCACAGATACGCAGTATTTT. Encoded protein: CASSLSGRSPTDTQYF.

The rearrangement links TRBV9 to TRBJ2-3; the D gene is possibly TRBD2 (5 bases). The V end was cut by 4 bases, the J end by 4 bases, with 19 bases between. The CDR3 sequence is 16 residues long. Germline assignment: CDR1 SGDLS and CDR2 YYNGEE. DNA for the CDR3: TGTGCCAGCAGCCCCAGAAACGCGGGCAGTTCAGATACGCAGTATTTT. Protein: CASSPRNAGSSDTQYF.

The chain joins TRBV29-1 to TRBJ2-5, with 7 bases aligning to TRBD1. CDR1 and CDR2 from the germline V gene are SQVTM and ANQGSEA. This CDR3 comprises 15 residues. The J segment lost 0 bases and the V segment lost 2 bases, leaving 6 bases of the junction unmatched. This CDR3 is CSVERTGAYQETQYF. The CDR3 nucleotides read TGCAGCGTTGAAAGGACAGGCGCCTACCAAGAGACCCAGTACTTC.

The chain has TRBV6-7 and TRBJ1-5; 9 bases map to TRBD1. TRBV6-7 falls under the ORF class, with uncertain function. CDR3 length: 17 amino acids. With 2 bases clipped from V and 0 bases from J, the junction kept 5 bases outside the gene matches. The CDR3 loop reads CASSYTGGCPSNQPQHF. For the CDR3, the DNA is TGTGCCAGCAGTTACACAGGGGGCTGTCCTAGCAATCAGCCCCAGCATTTT.

This chain uses TRBV19 with TRBJ1-2; D ambiguous. The germline CDR1 and CDR2 sequences are LNHDA and SQIVND (reference sequence). CDR3 size: 15 residues. V lost 7 bases and J lost 0, with 15 bases in between. The CDR3 DNA reads TGTGCCAGTATTGTGACCTCAACCTCTAACTATGGCTACACCTTC. Translating it yields CASIVTSTSNYGYTF.

This clone was counted a few times. The chain is built from TRBV14 and TRBJ1-3; D unclear. The CDR3 contains 15 residues. The ends were cut back, 4 bases at V and 0 bases at J, with 10 bases in the middle. Germline CDR1 is SGHDN and CDR2 is FVKESK. The CDR3 loop is CASSRWRSSGNTIYF. The CDR3, as DNA: TGTGCCAGCAGCCGGTGGAGGAGCTCTGGAAACACCATATATTTT.

The chain employs TRBV21-1 and TRBJ2-7; the table names TRBD1, a call not compared with the DNA. TRBV21-1 has pseudogene status. CDR3 length equals 15 residues. The DNA for the CDR3 is TGTGCCAGCAGCAGACACCGGGACATCTCCTACGAGCAGTACTTC. As protein: CASSRHRDISYEQYF.

The J gene is TRBJ2-7, the V gene TRBV5-1, with unresolved D. From germline, CDR1 is SGHRS and CDR2 YFSETQ. The V end was cut by 0 bases, the J end by 3 bases, with 7 bases between. The CDR3 totals 13 residues. For the CDR3, the DNA is TGCGCCAGCAGCTTGGAGTTCAGCTACGAGCAGTACTTC. It yields the protein CASSLEFSYEQYF.